This record covers a single T cell receptor (beta chain). Its antigen is not identified. A much larger clone differs from this one at a single base, so this may be a read error. The data are from a study of CD8+CD57+ T cells in acquired aplastic anemia. Broader study findings: With respect to CD8+ Simpson's diversity, patients and controls did not differ significantly. In common between the patients and the controls were twenty-nine CD8+ CDR3 sequences.

The CDR3 totals 13 residues. CDR1 MRHNA and CDR2 SNTAGT come from the germline V gene. TCR beta VDJ and CDR3 profiles were obtained from a genomic DNA template. TCRdb used MiXCR to reprocess the reads, holding one entry per CDR3 protein. The sample has approximately 220,000 distinct CDR3 sequences, roughly 50% seen once. In patients chosen for sequencing, flow cytometry had shown CD8+CD57+ cell expansion. The chain links TRBV6-4 to TRBJ2-3; possible D gene TRBD1, 5 bases. Sequencing was performed on sorted CD4+, CD8+, or CD8+CD57+ T cells (not recorded which) from PBMCs. This TCR was recovered from a human donor with aplastic anemia. Here the CDR3 reads CASSEDFTGTQYF. The CDR3 nucleotides are TGTGCCAGCAGTGAAGACTTCACAGGTACGCAGTATTTT.